These 16 T cell receptor beta chains came from one sample sequenced in a study of TIL therapy for anti-PD-1-resistant metastatic lung cancer. The libraries were made with immunoSEQ v3. TCRdb keeps only in-frame clones here, not all; method: immunoSEQ multiplex PCR. The table shows 15,000 to 20,000 clones, with roughly 85% occurring only once. The sample's time point: pre-treatment sample, taken before nivolumab and TIL therapy. This sample comprised blood, obtained at baseline. Source of these receptors: a person between 30 and 80 years old with non-small cell lung cancer.

This clone was seen just once. This chain connects TRBV27 to TRBJ1-5; no firm D call. The CDR3 is 15 amino acids. CDR1 and CDR2 (germline): MNHEY, SMNVEV (reference sequence). The V end was cut by 5 bases, the J end by 0 bases, with 11 bases between. The CDR3 DNA reads TGTGCCAGCAGTCGGAGCCCACATAGCAATCAGCCCCAGCATTTT. It codes for CASSRSPHSNQPQHF.

This clone was seen a handful of times. The J gene is TRBJ2-1, the V gene TRBV7-9; D gene uncertain. This CDR3 has 13 residues. V dropped 2 bases and J dropped 5 bases, with 7 bases sitting between them. From germline, CDR1 is SEHNR and CDR2 FQNEAQ (reference sequence). The CDR3 protein is CASSLRRDNEQFF. The CDR3, as DNA: TGTGCCAGCAGCTTAAGACGTGACAATGAGCAGTTCTTC.

The chain recombines TRBV11-2 with TRBJ2-2, with D maybe TRBD1 (6 bases). This CDR3 contains 13 residues. The V end lost 5 bases, the J end lost 4 bases, and 8 bases lay between the germline ends. In germline, CDR1 is SGHAT, CDR2 FQNNGV. The CDR3 spells CASSTGTTGELFF. The CDR3 DNA is TGTGCCAGCAGCACAGGGACCACCGGGGAGCTGTTTTTT.

This clone was observed a few times. The genes are TRBV5-6 and TRBJ2-1; 9 positions agree with TRBD2. The CDR3 length is 13 residues. CDR1 and CDR2 from the germline V gene are SGHDT and YYEEEE. The CDR3 sequence: CASGRIVDNEQFF. The CDR3 DNA follows: TGTGCTAGCGGGAGAATAGTGGACAATGAGCAGTTCTTC. Looking up the rest from reference TRBV5-6 and TRBJ2-1 gives the full variable domain: DAGVTQSPTHLIKTRGQQVTLRCSPKSGHDTVSWYQQALGQGPQFIFQYYEEEERQRGNFPDRFSGHQFPNYSSELNVNALLLGDSALYLCASGRIVDNEQFFGPGTRLTVL.

By its share, this clone is medium-sized. The chain employs TRBV9 and TRBJ1-3, with no clear D. V was shortened by 2 bases and J by 0 bases, with 15 bases between the two germline ends. The CDR3 is 17 amino acids. The V gene's germline CDR1 is SGDLS and CDR2 YYNGEE. The DNA for the CDR3 is TGTGCCAGCAGCGTTAGTAGGTCGGAAGCCTCTGGAAACACCATATATTTT. This sequence encodes CASSVSRSEASGNTIYF.

V and J are TRBV7-8 and TRBJ2-1, with D perhaps matching TRBD2 (5 bases). CDR3 length: 14 amino acids. CDR1 and CDR2 (germline): SGHVS, FQNEAQ. V shed 1 base and J shed 12 bases, with 16 bases lying between them. The CDR3 nucleotides are TGTGCCAGCAGCTTAGAGGTCGCTCGGACTGGGCAGTTCTTC. Its translation is CASSLEVARTGQFF.

V is TRBV7-3 and J is TRBJ2-1, with D perhaps TRBD2 (5 bases). This CDR3 contains 15 residues. CDR1 and CDR2 from the germline V gene are SGHTA and FQGTGA. The V end lost 4 bases, the J end lost 0 bases, and 10 bases lay between the germline ends. The CDR3 coding sequence is TGTGCCAGCAGCTCCCGGGATAGCTCCTACAATGAGCAGTTCTTC. It translates to CASSSRDSSYNEQFF.

The chain carries TRBV7-2 and TRBJ2-3; D not resolved. The CDR3 is made up of 12 amino acids. Trimming cost V 5 bases and J 5 bases, with 8 bases left between them. The V gene's germline CDR1 is SGHTA and CDR2 FQGNSA. CDR3 amino acids: CASSDFGDTQYF. The CDR3 DNA is TGTGCCAGCAGCGACTTCGGAGATACGCAGTATTTT.

The gene calls are TRBV19 and TRBJ2-2; either TRBD1 or TRBD2 may fit D (5 bases each). In germline, CDR1 is LNHDA, CDR2 SQIVND (reference sequence). The CDR3 is made up of 14 amino acids. V was shortened by 0 bases and J by 5 bases, with 7 bases between the two germline ends. The CDR3 DNA reads as TGTGCCAGTAGTATAGAGGGGGTGACCGGGGAGCTGTTTTTT. Its translation is CASSIEGVTGELFF.

The chain employs TRBV4-2 and TRBJ1-1; TRBD1 might be the D (6 bases). Between the trimmed V and J ends, which lost 4 bases and 1 base, there was a span of 22 bases. Germline CDR1 and CDR2: LGHNA and YNFKEQ. The length of the CDR3 is 18 residues. The CDR3 here is CASSRDTGRVAKNTEAFF. Written as DNA, the CDR3 is TGTGCCAGCAGCCGAGACACAGGGCGAGTGGCAAAGAACACTGAAGCTTTCTTT.

This clone has just one count. V gene TRBV28 combines with J gene TRBJ2-6; no firm D call. Per germline, CDR1 MDHEN and CDR2 SYDVKM. The CDR3 sequence is 15 residues long. V was cut by 3 bases and J by 0 bases, with 6 bases left in between. Here the CDR3 reads CASSFQVSGANVLTF. Written as DNA, the CDR3 is TGTGCCAGCAGTTTTCAGGTCTCTGGGGCCAACGTCCTGACTTTC.

The chain couples TRBV7-2 to TRBJ2-2, with TRBD1 as a possible D gene (6 bases). This CDR3 contains 15 residues. Germline CDR1 SGHTA, CDR2 FQGNSA. V was clipped by 1 base and J by 6 bases, with 12 bases between them. The CDR3 DNA sequence: TGTGCCAGCAGCTTAGTAGGGGGTAGCGCCGGGGAGCTGTTTTTT. The encoded protein is CASSLVGGSAGELFF. The full variable domain, with the rest looked up from reference TRBV7-2 and TRBJ2-2, is GAGVSQSPSNKVTEKGKDVELRCDPISGHTALYWYRQSLGQGLEFLIYFQGNSAPDKSGLPSDRFSAERTGGSVSTLTIQRTQQEDSAVYLCASSLVGGSAGELFFGEGSRLTVL.

This clone was recorded once. V is TRBV11-2 and J is TRBJ2-3; TRBD2 matches at 10 bases. The length of the CDR3 is 14 residues. Germline-derived CDR1 and CDR2 are SGHAT and FQNNGV. V dropped 4 bases and J dropped 6; count of bases not matched to a gene: 4. CDR3 protein: CASSSHSGGDTQYF. CDR3 DNA sequence: TGTGCCAGCAGCTCCCATAGCGGGGGGGATACGCAGTATTTT.

The chain carries TRBV2 and TRBJ2-7; TRBD2 might be the D (6 bases). The CDR3 is 13 amino acids. Germline V gene sequence: CDR1 SNHLY, CDR2 FYNNEI. V was cut by 6 bases and J by 4 bases, with 13 bases left in between. This CDR3 reads CASRFSSVYEQYF. CDR3 sequence (DNA): TGTGCCAGCAGATTTTCTAGCGTATACGAGCAGTACTTC. Filled out from reference TRBV2 and TRBJ2-7, the complete variable domain reads EPEVTQTPSHQVTQMGQEVILRCVPISNHLYFYWYRQILGQKVEFLVSFYNNEISEKSEIFDDQFSVERPDGSNFTLKIRSTKLEDSAMYFCASRFSSVYEQYFGPGTRLTVT.

The rearrangement joins TRBV28 to TRBJ2-7; TRBD2 agrees at 7 bases. V was clipped by 7 bases and J by 3 bases; unmatched bases: 15. Germline V lookup: CDR1 MDHEN, CDR2 SYDVKM. The CDR3 extends over 16 amino acids. The CDR3 nucleotides read TGTGCCAGCACCGAACCCCGGACTAGTGGGATCTACGAGCAGTACTTC. As protein: CASTEPRTSGIYEQYF.

The chain recombines TRBV10-3 with TRBJ1-3; unclear D gene. V lost 3 bases and J 8 bases, leaving 14 bases between the germline ends. Germline CDR1 is ENHRY and CDR2 is SYGVKD. This CDR3 is 14 amino acids long. In nucleotides, the CDR3 is TGTGCCATCAGTGAATACACGAGGGTAGACACCATATATTTT. Translated, it gives CAISEYTRVDTIYF.